The rows below give T cell receptor beta chains drawn from one sample of a study of T-cell memory formation after mild COVID-19. TCRdb recomputed calls from the 5' RACE reads with MiXCR, one row per CDR3 protein. This sample yields 350,000 to 550,000 distinct CDR3 sequences, of which roughly 17% are seen a single time; 20% to 25% belongs to the top ten. Specimen: PBMCs or a T cell subset sorted from them (not recorded which). The receptor set was obtained from a man between 18 and 29 years old who had mild COVID-19 (a few samples of this study predate the infection). Cell type and time point are not known. Each CDR3 is given with its conserved first and last residue. Fields, in order: clone size, V gene, J gene, D gene, CDR3 protein, CDR3 DNA. The D gene is left open where the match is weak. Clone size is not always given. Where it is, it says once, few, many or a class for expanded clones.

clone_size: .
v_call: TRBV10-3
j_call: TRBJ2-6
d_call: .
cdr3_aa: CAISESGNSGANVLTF
cdr3_nt: TGTGCCATCAGTGAGTCAGGGAACTCTGGGGCCAACGTCCTGACTTTC

clone_size: few
v_call: TRBV20-1
j_call: TRBJ2-3
d_call: TRBD2
cdr3_aa: CSAIVAGGWTQYF
cdr3_nt: TGCAGTGCTATCGTAGCGGGGGGGTGGACGCAGTATTTT

clone_size: .
v_call: TRBV20-1
j_call: TRBJ2-2
d_call: .
cdr3_aa: CSAPQTGAGELFF
cdr3_nt: TGCAGTGCTCCCCAAACGGGGGCCGGGGAGCTGTTTTTT

clone_size: .
v_call: TRBV5-1
j_call: TRBJ1-2
d_call: .
cdr3_aa: CASSFGKANYGYTF
cdr3_nt: TGCGCCAGCAGCTTTGGTAAAGCTAACTATGGCTACACCTTC

clone_size: .
v_call: TRBV29-1
j_call: TRBJ2-1
d_call: .
cdr3_aa: CSAPLASLNEQFF
cdr3_nt: TGCAGCGCCCCTCTGGCTAGCCTAAATGAGCAGTTCTTC

clone_size: few
v_call: TRBV18
j_call: TRBJ1-1
d_call: .
cdr3_aa: CASSMRGVGTEAFF
cdr3_nt: TGTGCCAGCTCGATGAGAGGGGTCGGGACTGAAGCTTTCTTT

clone_size: .
v_call: TRBV7-2
j_call: TRBJ2-2
d_call: TRBD1
cdr3_aa: CASRRQGPNTGELFF
cdr3_nt: TGTGCCAGCAGGCGACAGGGCCCGAACACCGGGGAGCTGTTTTTT

clone_size: few
v_call: TRBV7-6
j_call: TRBJ2-2
d_call: TRBD1
cdr3_aa: CASSLRGQEVGELFF
cdr3_nt: TGTGCCAGCAGCTTAAGGGGACAGGAAGTCGGGGAGCTGTTTTTT

clone_size: many
v_call: TRBV4-1
j_call: TRBJ2-1
d_call: TRBD2
cdr3_aa: CASSQEELAGYNEQFF
cdr3_nt: TGCGCCAGCAGCCAAGAGGAACTAGCGGGGTACAATGAGCAGTTCTTC

clone_size: .
v_call: TRBV5-1
j_call: TRBJ2-3
d_call: .
cdr3_aa: CARSPRGTDTQYF
cdr3_nt: TGCGCCAGAAGCCCCCGCGGCACAGATACGCAGTATTTT

clone_size: .
v_call: TRBV6-1
j_call: TRBJ2-3
d_call: .
cdr3_aa: CASSEAREFTDTQYF
cdr3_nt: TGTGCCAGCAGTGAAGCCCGGGAATTCACAGATACGCAGTATTTT

clone_size: few
v_call: TRBV4-3
j_call: TRBJ2-3
d_call: .
cdr3_aa: CASSRRTSTDTQYF
cdr3_nt: TGCGCCAGCAGCCGGAGGACTAGCACAGATACGCAGTATTTT

clone_size: .
v_call: TRBV10-3
j_call: TRBJ2-2
d_call: TRBD1
cdr3_aa: CAIKVDRDLTGELFF
cdr3_nt: TGTGCCATCAAGGTGGACAGGGATTTAACCGGGGAGCTGTTTTTT

clone_size: few
v_call: TRBV10-3
j_call: TRBJ1-2
d_call: .
cdr3_aa: CASGAGNYGYTF
cdr3_nt: TGTGCCAGCGGAGCTGGAAACTATGGCTACACCTTC

clone_size: few
v_call: TRBV6-6
j_call: TRBJ2-5
d_call: .
cdr3_aa: CASTDAWETQYF
cdr3_nt: TGTGCCAGCACCGACGCTTGGGAGACCCAGTACTTC

clone_size: many
v_call: TRBV12-3/TRBV12-4
j_call: TRBJ1-2
d_call: .
cdr3_aa: CASSSGGLVGYTF
cdr3_nt: TGTGCCAGCAGTTCCGGGGGCCTTGTTGGCTACACCTTC

clone_size: .
v_call: TRBV20-1
j_call: TRBJ1-6
d_call: .
cdr3_aa: CSARAGSNSPLHF
cdr3_nt: TGCAGTGCTAGAGCCGGGTCAAACTCACCCCTCCACTTT

clone_size: few
v_call: TRBV5-1
j_call: TRBJ1-4
d_call: TRBD1
cdr3_aa: CASSRSGTGKEKLFF
cdr3_nt: TGCGCCAGCAGCCGCTCCGGGACAGGGAAAGAAAAACTGTTTTTT

clone_size: .
v_call: TRBV10-3
j_call: TRBJ2-5
d_call: TRBD2
cdr3_aa: CAISPSGAQLGETQYF
cdr3_nt: TGTGCCATCAGTCCTAGCGGGGCTCAATTAGGAGAGACCCAGTACTTC

clone_size: few
v_call: TRBV20-1
j_call: TRBJ1-6
d_call: .
cdr3_aa: CSASHGRSPLHF
cdr3_nt: TGCAGTGCTAGTCACGGTAGATCACCCCTCCACTTT

clone_size: many
v_call: TRBV6-5
j_call: TRBJ1-6
d_call: .
cdr3_aa: CASSYSSGHKGPLHF
cdr3_nt: TGTGCCAGCAGTTACTCGTCTGGGCACAAAGGGCCCCTCCACTTT

clone_size: .
v_call: TRBV25-1
j_call: TRBJ2-1
d_call: TRBD2
cdr3_aa: CASSDPGLAGQFF
cdr3_nt: TGTGCCAGCAGTGACCCCGGACTAGCGGGTCAGTTCTTC

clone_size: .
v_call: TRBV21-1
j_call: TRBJ2-2
d_call: .
cdr3_aa: CATRPSRGAETGELFF
cdr3_nt: TGTGCCACCAGGCCCTCGCGGGGGGCAGAAACCGGGGAGCTGTTTTTT

clone_size: .
v_call: TRBV5-5
j_call: TRBJ2-5
d_call: .
cdr3_aa: CASSFGVWETQYF
cdr3_nt: TGTGCCAGCAGCTTTGGGGTATGGGAGACCCAGTACTTC

clone_size: few
v_call: TRBV15
j_call: TRBJ1-1
d_call: .
cdr3_aa: CATSNVPEMNTEAFF
cdr3_nt: TGTGCCACCAGCAACGTCCCAGAGATGAACACTGAAGCTTTCTTT

clone_size: .
v_call: TRBV4-3
j_call: TRBJ1-6
d_call: .
cdr3_aa: CASSQDPAGGRLTPLHF
cdr3_nt: TGCGCCAGCAGCCAAGATCCCGCTGGAGGGAGACTCACACCCCTCCACTTT

clone_size: few
v_call: TRBV10-3
j_call: TRBJ2-7
d_call: .
cdr3_aa: CAIREGQPYEQYF
cdr3_nt: TGTGCCATCAGGGAGGGACAGCCCTACGAGCAGTACTTC

clone_size: .
v_call: TRBV9
j_call: TRBJ1-1
d_call: TRBD1
cdr3_aa: CASSGEGASLNTEAFF
cdr3_nt: TGTGCCAGCAGCGGGGAGGGGGCCTCCCTGAACACTGAAGCTTTCTTT

clone_size: .
v_call: TRBV12-3/TRBV12-4
j_call: TRBJ2-1
d_call: .
cdr3_aa: CASSLPGGDEQFF
cdr3_nt: TGTGCCAGCAGTCTTCCTGGGGGAGATGAGCAGTTCTTC